The T cell receptor beta chain described here comes from a study of T cells in Graves' hyperthyroidism and ophthalmopathy (dated by TCRdb to the late 2010s). Describing the broader study: Peripheral blood was sampled at the time of initial diagnosis, prior to any treatment. Following sampling, methimazole starting at 30 mg daily was given to hyperthyroidism patients, and high-dose intravenous methylprednisolone was given to ophthalmopathy patients. To identify distinguishing TCR V-J signatures, a discovery cohort of around 100 patients was used, comprising 43 with Graves' ophthalmopathy and approximately 57 with stable Graves' hyperthyroidism. According to the paper, TCR Vbeta CDR3 sequencing was carried out on 120 to 150 peripheral blood samples, which came from approximately 41 ophthalmopathy, around 74 hyperthyroidism and about 17 progressor patients. Prospective prediction of ophthalmopathy was tested in an independent validation cohort of approximately 19 hyperthyroidism patients and some 17 patients who later progressed to ophthalmopathy. The roughly 94 discovery patients were randomly split 7:3 into training and test sets. In over five Graves' hyperthyroidism patients, the study also compared T-cell repertoires from thyroid tissue with T-cell repertoires from blood. Study-level results and caveats: During validation, the model predicted progression to ophthalmopathy a median of around six months ahead of onset, with around 71% sensitivity and about 75% specificity. No statistical method was used to fix the sample size in advance, and group allocation was not hidden from the investigators. In cross-validation, a model built on a 13 V-J signature told ophthalmopathy apart from stable hyperthyroidism with approximately 90% sensitivity and about 81% specificity, and in testing the same model reached 80%/75%. Most expanded thyroid clonotypes (frequency above 0.001) were also found in blood, which suggests that blood repertoires may mirror thyroid immune responses.

The germline V gene (reference sequence) specifies LNHDA as CDR1 and SQIVND as CDR2. V and J are truncated by 2 bases and 6 bases respectively, leaving an intervening sequence of 8 bases. The CDR3 has 13 amino acids, counting the end cysteine and phenylalanine. Only the CDR3 DNA stays, 39 bases, in frame from base 1. A note on this clonotype: Its antigen remains undetermined. The input lacks base qualities; no much larger clone sits a single base away.

A patient counted as having stable Graves' hyperthyroidism if no progression to ophthalmopathy occurred over 18 months of follow-up. Hyperthyroidism patients were aged 18 to 65 years and newly diagnosed, with disease duration of less than 2 months. Patients with uncontrolled infections, other autoimmune diseases, pregnancy or lactation were excluded. Diagnoses were based on clinical symptoms, serum thyroxine and TRAb, thyroid ultrasound and orbital computed tomography. PBMCs were isolated from more than 9 ml of fresh peripheral blood by Ficoll-Paque density gradient centrifugation. Total RNA was extracted using Trizol reagent, and RNA quality was assessed on an Agilent 2100 Bioanalyzer. TCR beta CDR3 regions were amplified from RNA transcripts. For the first round of RT-PCR on the TCR CDR3, the HTBI primer set was used together with the Qiagen OneStep RT-PCR kit. Libraries were constructed in a second round of multiplex PCR, after which size selection and purification were carried out. Libraries were sequenced paired-end with 100 bp reads on an Illumina HiSeq2000. Under the source paper's analysis protocol: SOAPnuke was used to process the raw data, removing reads that contained adapters or uncalled bases, had a mean Phred below 15, or lacked an exact match to the constant primer or identifier. High-quality paired reads were merged with COPE v1.2.5, and unique nucleotide sequences were defined as clonotypes. MiTCR v1.1 was used to align the clonotypes against IMGT TRBV, TRBD and TRBJ reference segments. The analysis included only V-J combinations with a frequency above 0.0001, which together covered about 99% of the repertoires. The TCS score was defined as the ratio of F50 (clonal expansion) to E x V (chaos), calculated using BLOSUM62-based TCRdist between CDR3 peptides within each V-J. Welch's t-statistics and random forest reduced around 510 V-J features to 10 to 15, which were used in a naive Bayes classifier (R e1071). The raw public reads went through TCRdb reprocessing: fastp at Q25, MiXCR clone calling, in-frame beta chains kept. CDR3 protein sequences are deduplicated, and each keeps its most common genes and DNA. The V and J calls reflect TCRdb's pipeline rather than the authors' work. This sample holds hundreds of thousands of distinct CDR3 sequences; 16% were observed only once. About 20% of the sample is taken by the ten largest.

The rearranged segments are TRBV19 and TRBJ1-5; 5 matching bases give a weak D call of TRBD1. Sample: blood. The clonotype comes from a woman aged 18-29 years with Graves' hyperthyroidism. This receptor carries the CDR3 CASSIQQVQPQHF. At the DNA level, the sequence is TGTGCCAGTAGTATACAACAGGTTCAGCCCCAGCATTTT.